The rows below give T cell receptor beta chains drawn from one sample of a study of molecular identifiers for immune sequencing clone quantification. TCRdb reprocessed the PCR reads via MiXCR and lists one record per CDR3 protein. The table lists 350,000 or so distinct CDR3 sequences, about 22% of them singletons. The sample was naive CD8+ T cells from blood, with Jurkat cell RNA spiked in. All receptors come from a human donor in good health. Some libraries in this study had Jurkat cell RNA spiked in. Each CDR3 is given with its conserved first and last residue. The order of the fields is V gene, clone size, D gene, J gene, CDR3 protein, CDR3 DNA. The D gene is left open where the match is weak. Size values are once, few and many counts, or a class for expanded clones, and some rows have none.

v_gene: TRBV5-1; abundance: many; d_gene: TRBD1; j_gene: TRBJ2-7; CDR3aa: CASSRTGGGNEQYF; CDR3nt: TGCGCCAGCAGCCGGACAGGGGGCGGGAACGAGCAGTACTTC
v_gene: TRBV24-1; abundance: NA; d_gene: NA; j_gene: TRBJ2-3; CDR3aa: CATSPPGSTDTQYF; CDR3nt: TGTGCCACCAGCCCCCCCGGGAGCACAGATACGCAGTATTTT
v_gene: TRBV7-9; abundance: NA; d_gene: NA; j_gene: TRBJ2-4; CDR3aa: CASSLAGEDIQYF; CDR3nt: TGTGCCAGCAGCTTAGCCGGGGAGGACATTCAGTACTTC
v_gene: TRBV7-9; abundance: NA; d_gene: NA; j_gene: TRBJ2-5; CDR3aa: CASSLNAGAPKGTQYF; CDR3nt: TGTGCCAGCAGCTTAAACGCGGGGGCCCCCAAAGGGACCCAGTACTTC
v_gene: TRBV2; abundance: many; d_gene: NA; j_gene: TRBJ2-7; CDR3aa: CASSDKGSYEQYF; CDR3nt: TGTGCCAGCAGTGACAAGGGCTCCTACGAGCAGTACTTC
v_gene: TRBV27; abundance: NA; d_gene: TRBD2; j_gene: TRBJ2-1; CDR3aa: CASSPRGSGRPNEQFF; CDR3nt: TGTGCCAGCAGTCCCCGGGGTAGCGGGAGGCCCAATGAGCAGTTCTTC
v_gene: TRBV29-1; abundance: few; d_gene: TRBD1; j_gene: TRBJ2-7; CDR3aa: CSVEEWRQGTYEQYF; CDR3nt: TGCAGCGTTGAAGAGTGGCGACAGGGCACCTACGAGCAGTACTTC
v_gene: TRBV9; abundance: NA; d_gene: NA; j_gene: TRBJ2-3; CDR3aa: CASNSGGGDTQYF; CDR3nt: TGTGCCAGCAACTCCGGAGGGGGTGATACGCAGTATTTT
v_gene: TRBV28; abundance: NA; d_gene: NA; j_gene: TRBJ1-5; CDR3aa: CASIPPRSNQPQHF; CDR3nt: TGTGCCAGCATCCCCCCCCGGTCCAATCAGCCCCAGCATTTT
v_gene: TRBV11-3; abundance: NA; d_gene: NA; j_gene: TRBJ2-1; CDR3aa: CASSPPAVNEQFF; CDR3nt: TGTGCCAGCAGCCCACCCGCGGTCAATGAGCAGTTCTTC
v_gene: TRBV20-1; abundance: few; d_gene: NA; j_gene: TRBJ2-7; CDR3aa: CSVRGTTYEQYF; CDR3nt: TGCAGTGTACGGGGGACGACCTACGAGCAGTACTTC
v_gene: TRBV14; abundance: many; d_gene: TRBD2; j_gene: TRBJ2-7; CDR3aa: CASSHRPRLAGGNEQYF; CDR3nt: TGTGCCAGCAGCCACCGCCCTCGACTAGCGGGGGGTAACGAGCAGTACTTC
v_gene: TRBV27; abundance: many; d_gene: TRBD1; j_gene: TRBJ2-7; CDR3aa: CASSDRGLTYEQYF; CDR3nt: TGTGCCAGCAGCGACAGGGGGCTTACCTACGAGCAGTACTTC
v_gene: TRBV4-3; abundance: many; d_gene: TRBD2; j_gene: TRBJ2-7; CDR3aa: CASSQESSGRSLREQYF; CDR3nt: TGCGCCAGCAGCCAAGAATCTAGCGGGAGGTCCCTTCGGGAGCAGTACTTC
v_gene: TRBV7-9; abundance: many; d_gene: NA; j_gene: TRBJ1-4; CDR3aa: CASSPGLGGTNEKLFF; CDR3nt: TGTGCCAGCAGCCCCGGTCTCGGAGGAACTAATGAAAAACTGTTTTTT
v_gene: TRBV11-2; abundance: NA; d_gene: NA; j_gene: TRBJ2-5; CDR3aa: CASSIRQIQETQYF; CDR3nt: TGTGCCAGCAGCATCAGACAGATCCAAGAGACCCAGTACTTC
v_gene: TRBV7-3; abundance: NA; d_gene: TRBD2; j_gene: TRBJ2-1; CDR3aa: CASSLSGTSGTPGVNEQFF; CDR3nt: TGTGCCAGCAGCTTATCGGGCACTAGCGGGACTCCAGGTGTAAATGAGCAGTTCTTC
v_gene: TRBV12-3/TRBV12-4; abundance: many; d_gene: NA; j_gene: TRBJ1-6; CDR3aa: CASSSRGLFNSPLHF; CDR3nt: TGTGCCAGCAGTTCCAGGGGATTGTTTAATTCACCCCTCCACTTT
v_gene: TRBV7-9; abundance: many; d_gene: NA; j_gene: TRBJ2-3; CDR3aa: CASSPEGGFDTDTQYF; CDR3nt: TGTGCCAGCAGCCCCGAGGGCGGGTTCGACACAGATACGCAGTATTTT
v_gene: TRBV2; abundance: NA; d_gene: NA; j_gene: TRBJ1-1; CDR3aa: CASSGGVTEASF; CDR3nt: TGTGCCAGCAGTGGGGGCGTCACTGAAGCTTCCTTT
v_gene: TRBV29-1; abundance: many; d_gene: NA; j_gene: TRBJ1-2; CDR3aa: CSAPLGYGYTF; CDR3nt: TGCAGCGCCCCGCTTGGTTACGGCTACACCTTC
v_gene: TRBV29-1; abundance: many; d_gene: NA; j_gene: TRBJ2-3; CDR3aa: CSVEDSQGPTDTQYF; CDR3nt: TGCAGCGTTGAAGATTCACAGGGTCCCACAGATACGCAGTATTTT
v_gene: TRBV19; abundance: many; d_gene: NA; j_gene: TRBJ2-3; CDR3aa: CASRAFGGADTQYF; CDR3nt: TGTGCCAGTAGGGCTTTTGGGGGAGCAGATACGCAGTATTTT
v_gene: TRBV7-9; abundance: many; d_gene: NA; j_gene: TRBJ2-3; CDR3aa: CASSNHPAPVDTQYF; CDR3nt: TGTGCCAGCAGCAATCACCCAGCACCCGTCGATACGCAGTATTTT
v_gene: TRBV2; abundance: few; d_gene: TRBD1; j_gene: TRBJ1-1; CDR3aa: CASRSRGLGPEAFF; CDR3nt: TGTGCCAGCAGAAGCAGGGGGCTTGGCCCTGAAGCTTTCTTT
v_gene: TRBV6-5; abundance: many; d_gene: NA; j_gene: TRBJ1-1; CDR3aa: CASTITANTEAFF; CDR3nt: TGTGCCAGCACCATTACAGCGAACACTGAAGCTTTCTTT
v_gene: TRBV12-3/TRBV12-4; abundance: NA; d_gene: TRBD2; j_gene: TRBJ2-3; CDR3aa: CASSGLAGNTDTQYF; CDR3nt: TGTGCCAGCAGTGGACTAGCGGGAAACACAGATACGCAGTATTTT
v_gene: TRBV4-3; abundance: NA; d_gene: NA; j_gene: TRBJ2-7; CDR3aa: CASSQDTTYEQYF; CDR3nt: TGCGCCAGCAGCCAAGATACGACCTACGAGCAGTACTTC
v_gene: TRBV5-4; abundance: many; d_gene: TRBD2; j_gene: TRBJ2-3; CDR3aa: CASRMALAGVMDTQYF; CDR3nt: TGTGCCAGCAGGATGGCGCTAGCGGGAGTGATGGATACGCAGTATTTT
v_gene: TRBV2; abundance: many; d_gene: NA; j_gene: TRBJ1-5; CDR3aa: CASSDRGTSHNQPQHF; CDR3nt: TGTGCCAGCAGTGATAGGGGTACCTCACACAATCAGCCCCAGCATTTT
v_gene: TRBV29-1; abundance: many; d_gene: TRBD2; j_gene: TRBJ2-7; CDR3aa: CSVVPASGSYEQYF; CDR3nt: TGCAGCGTAGTACCGGCTAGCGGGAGTTACGAGCAGTACTTC
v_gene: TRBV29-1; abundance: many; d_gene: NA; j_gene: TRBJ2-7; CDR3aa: CSVAGRGSYEQYF; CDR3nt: TGCAGCGTGGCGGGTAGAGGTTCCTACGAGCAGTACTTC
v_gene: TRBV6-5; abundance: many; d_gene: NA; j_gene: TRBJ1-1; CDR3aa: CASSYGGAVEAFF; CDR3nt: TGTGCCAGCAGTTATGGGGGGGCAGTTGAAGCTTTCTTT